These 4 T cell receptor beta chains share one sample of origin, sequenced in a study of blood T cell repertoires in COVID-19. Sequenced by immunoSEQ multiplex PCR; TCRdb stores in-frame clones only, minus some. The sample contains around 150,000 clones, 75% to 80% of which appear only once. The sequenced material came from peripheral blood. Receptors originate from a woman between 50 and 59 years old with active or convalescent COVID-19.

This clone was seen once. This sequence joins TRBV12-3 or TRBV12-4 and TRBJ1-4; tentatively, D is TRBD1 (6 bases). This CDR3 region has 13 residues. Trimming removed 5 bases at V and 8 bases at J, with 12 bases between. The CDR3 loop reads CASSITGTEKLFF. CDR3 nucleotide sequence: TGTGCCAGCAGTATTACAGGGACGGAAAAACTGTTTTTT.

The chain has TRBV6-2 or TRBV6-3 and TRBJ2-7, with D perhaps matching TRBD1 (5 bases). The length of the CDR3 is 15 residues. Trimming took 2 bases from V and 0 from J, leaving 11 bases between them. The germline CDR1 and CDR2 sequences are MNHEY and SVGEGT. CDR3 DNA sequence: TGTGCCAGCAGTTACCCTACAGGAAGCTCCTACGAGCAGTACTTC. Encoded protein: CASSYPTGSSYEQYF.

This clone was seen a few times. The gene calls are TRBV6-4 and TRBJ2-1, with 9 bases lining up with TRBD2. Germline V gene data show CDR1 as MRHNA and CDR2 as SNTAGT. V gave up 3 bases and J gave up 6 bases; unmatched junction bases: 6. The CDR3 has 15 residues. CDR3 region: CASSEEAGGINEQFF. In nucleotides, the CDR3 is TGTGCCAGCAGTGAGGAGGCGGGAGGGATCAATGAGCAGTTCTTC.

The rearrangement uses TRBV4-3 and TRBJ1-2; 10 bases align to TRBD1. Germline CDR1 and CDR2: LGHNA and YSLEER. Unmatched junction bases numbered 17, after V lost 0 bases and J lost 1 base. The CDR3 totals 21 residues. CDR3 amino acids: CASSQDLVGTGEVQVNYGYTF. The CDR3 DNA is TGCGCCAGCAGCCAAGATCTTGTGGGGACAGGGGAAGTTCAAGTTAACTATGGCTACACCTTC.